Here is one TCR beta chain with its context. Its antigen is still unknown. Vbeta (60) and Jbeta (13) primers were used in the PCR. Per the original methods: The count from a later analysis was 79 million or so unique TCR beta chains, about 9.9 million of them shared. Assay used: immunoSEQ multiplex PCR; TCRdb lists only in-frame clones, some missing. Clone size and the V and J calls come from that table; the DNA yielded D and trimming. This repertoire shows some 140,000 clones, about three quarters found once; its top ten account for 4% to 4.5%. The source of the sample is a study of cytomegalovirus exposure and HLA in healthy donors. Study-wide points: The productive fraction for most TCR beta V segments was about 87% or about 30% in an earlier analysis. Fewer than 200 TCR beta chains were listed as cytomegalovirus-associated.

Sampled while nominally healthy, donors likely had unrecorded immune exposures. V trimming: 4 bases; J trimming: 4 bases; junction bases outside the gene matches: 4. Germline V gives CDR1 SGHRS, CDR2 YFSETQ. The CDR3 has 15 residues. The rearrangement joins TRBV5-1 to TRBJ2-3; TRBD2 matches 12 bases. The TCR originated in a woman between 35 and 50 years old in good health and CMV-seronegative. Specimen: PBMCs. CDR3 protein: CASSDTSGGPDTQYF. DNA for the CDR3: TGCGCCAGCAGCGATACTAGCGGGGGGCCAGATACGCAGTATTTT.